A single TCR beta chain is shown here with its context. Its binding antigen is unknown. No much larger clonotype is one base removed from it; base qualities were not supplied. TCRbeta CDR3 regions were amplified from genomic DNA by means of the immunoSEQ Assay, a bias-controlled multiplex PCR. Concerning the study's data processing: The number of nucleated cells in each sample was estimated from the amplification of reference gene primers within the assay. To quantify the absolute abundance of each unique TCRbeta CDR3 rearrangement, sequence reads were collapsed and filtered. For each sample, productive Simpson clonality was calculated as the square root of Simpson's diversity index across productive rearrangements. Here the immuneACCESS table is served through TCRdb, limited to in-frame sequences with V and J called. Missing clones are a known gap in these copies; in checked studies unresolved V genes cover under half, and the rest lacks a known reason. The DNA was the basis for D and trimming; V, J and clone size are from that table. Within this sample are approximately 190,000 clones, with roughly 80% of them counted one time only. The ten largest clonotypes hold 14% of the sample.

Reading from cysteine to phenylalanine, the CDR3 counts 15 amino acids. Left in the record is the CDR3 DNA by itself, 45 bases read in frame from the first base. For CDR1 and CDR2, the germline V gene lists MNHEY and SVGAGI. V trim: 6 bases; J trim: 4 bases; unmatched bases: 7. The source of the sample is a study of blood T cell repertoires in COVID-19 (TCRdb year 2020). About the study as a whole: Collaborator samples came from the United States, Italy and Spain and covered acute and convalescent phases of COVID-19. The samples were drawn from two sources: the first 160 participants of the ongoing ImmuneRACE study, and over 950 subjects contributed by 6 global collaborators. A freely available public database, intended as a resource for researchers studying the immune response to SARS-CoV-2, is where the repertoires were released. HLA class I and class II types, where available, came from metadata supplied by the sample provider rather than from assay-based typing. The prospective study material was composed of cDNA or gDNA derived from T cells, B-cell-depleted T cells, or PBMCs. Nearly every sample came with metadata listing a de-identified subject ID, COVID-19 status, age in years and sex. Deeply sampled blood TCRbeta repertoires from subjects exposed to, actively infected with, or recovered from COVID-19 were included in the dataset. General study outcomes and caveats: Clinical and demographic metadata were provided uncurated, with the amount varying by source and participant.

Collaborating institutions collected whole blood in K2EDTA tubes following their own protocols. Collaborator samples were shipped for TCRbeta analysis as frozen whole blood, isolated PBMCs, or DNA extracted from either sample type. The specimen was peripheral blood. The rearrangement joined TRBV6-5 to TRBJ2-3; the junction holds 10 bases that match TRBD1. The sequence came from a man younger than 40 with active or convalescent COVID-19. The CDR3 region: CASRVTGGFPDTQYF. At the DNA level, the sequence is TGTGCCAGCAGGGTGACAGGGGGCTTCCCAGATACGCAGTATTTT.